Listed here is a single TCR beta chain. Its antigen is unknown. This sample stems from a study of Ad26.COV2.S vaccination and SARS-CoV-2 variants. Study-wide results and caveats: People who got the vaccine had more spike-specific TCR breadth than people who got placebo. Reportedly, after vaccination the spike-specific CD8+ and CD4+ T cell responses displayed substantial breadth. Quantification of TCR breadth and depth may have yielded underestimates of total T cell responses.

Assay: immunoSEQ multiplex PCR; the TCRdb copy retains only in-frame clones and omits some. Of hundreds of thousands of clones listed, around 92% were seen once; the top ten hold 3.9%. The CDR3 loop spans 16 amino acids. The ends lost 3 bases at V and 3 bases at J; junction bases unmatched: 6. Per germline, CDR1 SGHRS and CDR2 YFSETQ. The specimen comprised peripheral blood, sampled after recovery from COVID-19. This receptor was obtained from a human donor who had recovered from COVID-19. This chain uses TRBV5-1 with TRBJ2-6, with TRBD2 matching over 7 bases. CDR3 protein: CASSSAGDGGANVLTF. For the CDR3, the DNA is TGCGCCAGCAGCTCGGCGGGAGATGGTGGGGCCAACGTCCTGACTTTC.